Below are 31 T cell receptor beta chains sequenced from a single sample in a study of blood T cell repertoires in COVID-19. Produced via immunoSEQ multiplex PCR; TCRdb's table is partial and in-frame only. Of roughly 110,000 clones in the sample, about 89% were seen once. Input material: peripheral blood. The origin of the receptors is a man aged 35 to 55 with active or convalescent COVID-19.

The chain employs TRBV28 and TRBJ1-6; 8 bases map to TRBD1. Trimming cost V 3 bases and J 9 bases; bases outside gene matches: 4. Germline V gives CDR1 MDHEN, CDR2 SYDVKM. The CDR3 contains 14 residues. The CDR3 here is CASSFSRGLSPLHF. CDR3 bases: TGTGCCAGCAGTTTTTCCAGGGGGCTTTCACCCCTCCACTTT.

This clone was seen only once. The chain couples TRBV7-2 to TRBJ1-2; no clear D gene. V was pared by 3 bases and J by 7 bases, with 6 bases between. The CDR3 runs to 11 residues. Per the germline V gene, CDR1 is SGHTA and CDR2 is FQGNSA. The CDR3 spells CASSFMSGYTF. The CDR3 nucleotides read TGTGCCAGCAGCTTCATGAGTGGCTACACCTTC.

The chain uses TRBV28 and TRBJ2-1, with 8 bases aligning to TRBD2. This CDR3 region has 15 residues. The V gene end was trimmed by 2 bases and the J gene end by 2 bases; junction bases not matched to a gene: 2. The germline V gene encodes CDR1 MDHEN and CDR2 SYDVKM. Written as DNA, the CDR3 is TGTGCCAGCAGTTTAGCGGGACTAGCCTACAATGAGCAGTTCTTC. This encodes CASSLAGLAYNEQFF.

This chain joins TRBV5-4 and TRBJ2-3; D not resolved. V lost 6 bases, J lost 4 bases, and 12 bases lay in between. The V gene's germline CDR1 is SGHNT and CDR2 YYREEE (reference sequence). CDR3 length: 13 amino acids. The CDR3 bases are TGTGCCAGCACAATCGACGGAGCAGATACGCAGTATTTT. Translated: CASTIDGADTQYF.

The chain is built from TRBV3-1 (or the pseudogene TRBV3-2) and TRBJ1-2; D might be TRBD1 (6 bases). V was clipped by 5 bases and J by 4 bases, with 14 bases between them. Germline values: CDR1 LGHDT, CDR2 YNNKEL (reference sequence). This CDR3 region has 14 residues. Here the CDR3 reads CASSARQASYGYTF. The CDR3 DNA reads as TGTGCCAGCAGCGCCAGACAGGCCTCCTATGGCTACACCTTC.

This clone was seen once. The chain recombines TRBV6-6 with TRBJ1-1; tentative D call: TRBD1 (5 bases). The V gene's germline CDR1 is MNHNY and CDR2 SVGAGI (reference sequence). With 8 bases removed from V and 4 bases from J, the gap between germline ends came to 20 bases. This CDR3 spans 15 amino acids. The CDR3 loop reads CASLSGALLGTEAFF. In DNA form, the CDR3 reads TGTGCCAGCTTAAGCGGGGCCCTCTTAGGCACTGAAGCTTTCTTT.

V is TRBV19 and J is TRBJ2-2, with D perhaps TRBD1 (6 bases). V gave up 6 bases and J gave up 4 bases, with 15 bases separating them. This CDR3 comprises 15 residues. The germline CDR1 and CDR2 sequences are LNHDA and SQIVND (reference sequence). The CDR3 DNA is TGTGCCAGTAGGACAACAGGGTCGGGCACCGGGGAGCTGTTTTTT. This sequence encodes CASRTTGSGTGELFF.

This clone was seen only a few times. The chain carries TRBV5-1 and TRBJ2-7; D may be TRBD2 (6 bases). Per germline, CDR1 SGHRS and CDR2 YFSETQ. This CDR3 spans 16 amino acids. Trimming cost V 0 bases and J 1 base, with 14 bases left between them. The CDR3 here is CASSLGLASLSYEQYF. The CDR3 DNA is TGCGCCAGCAGCTTGGGGCTAGCGAGCCTATCCTACGAGCAGTACTTC.

This clone was seen only once. The V gene is TRBV18, the J gene TRBJ2-7, with TRBD1 matching 9 bases. Germline CDR1 KGHSH, CDR2 LQKENI. Unmatched junction bases numbered 2, after V lost 4 bases and J lost 1 base. The CDR3 loop spans 14 amino acids. The CDR3 reads CASSLGTGSYEQYF. The CDR3 DNA follows: TGTGCCAGCTCACTCGGGACAGGGTCCTACGAGCAGTACTTC.

The chain carries TRBV10-3 and TRBJ2-1; 15 bases match TRBD2. Trimming removed 4 bases from V and 2 bases from J; junction bases left unmatched: 9. CDR3 length equals 19 residues. Germline CDR1 and CDR2: ENHRY and SYGVKD. The CDR3 loop reads CAISGIGTSGRPTYNEQFF. The CDR3 nucleotides read TGTGCCATCAGTGGCATCGGGACTAGCGGGAGGCCTACCTACAATGAGCAGTTCTTC.

This rearrangement joins TRBV18 to TRBJ2-6, with a tentative D call TRBD1 (5 bases). The ends were cut back, 0 bases at V and 2 bases at J, with 11 bases in the middle. This CDR3 is 17 amino acids long. Germline V gene lookup returns CDR1 KGHSH and CDR2 LQKENI. This CDR3 reads CASSPPQGSAGANVLTF. The CDR3 DNA reads TGTGCCAGCTCACCACCCCAGGGAAGTGCTGGGGCCAACGTCCTGACTTTC.

The rearrangement joins TRBV11-2 to TRBJ2-1, with D possibly TRBD1 on 6 matching bases. Germline CDR1 reads SGHAT; CDR2 reads FQNNGV. The V gene lost 5 bases and the J gene lost 15 bases, with 14 bases spanning the gap. The CDR3 has 11 amino acids. CDR3 amino acids: CASSQGQWGFF. CDR3 in DNA: TGTGCCAGCAGCCAAGGACAGTGGGGGTTCTTC.

The rearrangement joins TRBV7-2 to TRBJ1-2; TRBD1 matches 7 bases. Trimming took 4 bases from V and 3 from J; bases not matched to a gene: 5. CDR3 length: 14 residues. Germline V gives CDR1 SGHTA, CDR2 FQGNSA. The CDR3 DNA reads TGTGCCAGCAGCTCACCAGACAGGGACTATGGCTACACCTTC. It translates to CASSSPDRDYGYTF.

This chain uses TRBV25-1 with TRBJ1-2; TRBD1 might be the D (6 bases). This CDR3 is 13 amino acids long. Trimming took 8 bases from V and 4 from J, leaving 14 bases between them. The germline CDR1 and CDR2 sequences are MGHDK and SYGVNS. The CDR3: CASSKGVPYGYTF. As DNA, the CDR3 is TGTGCCAGCTCCAAGGGGGTCCCCTATGGCTACACCTTC.

The rearrangement links TRBV27 to TRBJ1-4, with 10 positions matching TRBD1. J was trimmed by 7 bases and V by 5 bases; bases with no gene match: 7. Looked up from germline, CDR1 is MNHEY and CDR2 is SMNVEV (reference sequence). The CDR3 has 15 amino acids. The CDR3: CASSPRTGGSEKLFF. In DNA form, the CDR3 reads TGTGCCAGCAGTCCCCGGACAGGGGGAAGTGAAAAACTGTTTTTT.

This rearrangement joins TRBV10-3 to TRBJ2-1; TRBD1 agrees at 7 bases. V shed 5 bases, J shed 4 bases, and the junction held 8 bases outside the gene matches. Looked up from germline, CDR1 is ENHRY and CDR2 is SYGVKD. The CDR3 consists of 15 residues. The CDR3 sequence: CAISTRDRPYNEQFF. CDR3 DNA sequence: TGTGCCATCAGTACCCGGGACAGACCTTACAATGAGCAGTTCTTC.

This clone came up a few times. The chain links TRBV11-2 to TRBJ2-1; the D gene is possibly TRBD1 (5 bases). The length of the CDR3 is 13 residues. The germline V gene has CDR1 SGHAT and CDR2 FQNNGV. The V and J ends lost 6 bases and 4 bases respectively, with 10 bases between them. Written as DNA, the CDR3 is TGTGCCAGCAGTCCTGACAGATACAATGAGCAGTTCTTC. Protein sequence: CASSPDRYNEQFF.

The rearrangement uses TRBV7-2 and TRBJ2-7; D perhaps matches TRBD1 (6 bases). The ends were cut back, 5 bases at V and 3 bases at J, with 17 bases in the middle. This CDR3 has 15 amino acids. CDR1 and CDR2 (germline): SGHTA, FQGNSA. The CDR3 here is CASSRSGTQIYEQYF. The CDR3 DNA reads TGTGCCAGCAGCAGATCCGGGACACAGATCTACGAGCAGTACTTC.

The rearrangement uses TRBV27 and TRBJ2-1; a weak D match, TRBD1 (5 bases). Germline V lookup: CDR1 MNHEY, CDR2 SMNVEV (reference sequence). V shed 3 bases and J shed 0 bases, with 12 bases lying between them. The CDR3 has 16 amino acids. The CDR3 spells CASSLGRPSSYNEQFF. DNA for the CDR3: TGTGCCAGCAGTTTGGGGCGGCCTAGCTCCTACAATGAGCAGTTCTTC.

The chain joins TRBV7-2 to TRBJ1-6; 7 bases fit TRBD1. The length of the CDR3 is 15 residues. Unmatched junction bases numbered 2, after V lost 5 bases and J lost 1 base. The germline CDR1 and CDR2 sequences are SGHTA and FQGNSA. Here the CDR3 reads CASSPQGSYNSPLHF. CDR3 DNA: TGTGCCAGCAGCCCACAGGGGTCCTATAATTCACCCCTCCACTTT.

This chain links TRBV6-6 with TRBJ1-1; D may be TRBD1 (5 bases). The V end was cut by 5 bases, the J end by 2 bases, with 15 bases between. From germline, CDR1 is MNHNY and CDR2 SVGAGI (reference sequence). CDR3 length: 15 amino acids. The CDR3: CASSKQDRLNTEAFF. The CDR3 DNA reads as TGTGCCAGCAGTAAACAAGACAGACTCAACACTGAAGCTTTCTTT.

This clone was counted a single time. This chain joins TRBV30 and TRBJ2-7; D unclear. Germline values: CDR1 GTSNPN, CDR2 SVGIG (reference sequence). This CDR3 has 13 amino acids. Deletions cut 4 bases from V and 3 bases from J, with 13 bases between. As DNA, the CDR3 is TGTGCCTGGACCCGCGGCAGAGACTACGAGCAGTACTTC. Translated, it gives CAWTRGRDYEQYF.

This clone has only one observation. The chain combines TRBV29-1 with TRBJ2-1; D not resolved. Germline loops: CDR1 SQVTM, CDR2 ANQGSEA. V dropped 5 bases and J dropped 5 bases, with 13 bases sitting between them. CDR3 length: 13 amino acids. CDR3 coding DNA: TGCAGCGTTAATAGCTTATCGGACAATGAGCAGTTCTTC. Amino acids: CSVNSLSDNEQFF.

The chain combines TRBV19 with TRBJ2-1; TRBD2 agrees at 16 bases. V lost 7 bases to trimming and J lost 2 bases; unmatched junction nucleotides: 5. The V gene's germline CDR1 is LNHDA and CDR2 SQIVND (reference sequence). The CDR3 sequence is 17 residues long. The CDR3 here is CASKRGLAGGTYNEQFF. The DNA for the CDR3 is TGTGCCAGTAAGCGGGGACTAGCGGGAGGGACCTACAATGAGCAGTTCTTC.

This chain links TRBV18 with TRBJ2-7; 7 positions agree with TRBD1. V lost 2 bases, J lost 1 base, and 8 bases stayed unmatched. The CDR3 runs 16 residues. The germline V gene encodes CDR1 KGHSH and CDR2 LQKENI. The CDR3 DNA is TGTGCCAGCTCACCAGGGGCAGGGGGTTTTTCCTACGAGCAGTACTTC. Translated, it gives CASSPGAGGFSYEQYF.

CDR3 sequence reads: CASSVEQGTGNEQFF. The CDR3 DNA reads TGTGCCAGCAGCGTAGAACAGGGAACGGGGAATGAGCAGTTCTTC. This chain uses TRBV9 with TRBJ2-1, with D possibly matching TRBD1 (6 bases). This CDR3 spans 15 amino acids. Germline loops: CDR1 SGDLS, CDR2 YYNGEE. Between the trimmed V and J ends, which lost 0 bases and 7 bases, there was a span of 14 bases.

This chain's CDR3 is CASSTSGRLTDTQYF. The CDR3 DNA sequence: TGTGCCAGTTCGACTAGCGGGAGGCTTACAGATACGCAGTATTTT. V usage is TRBV19 and J usage is TRBJ2-3; 13 nucleotides align to TRBD2. The germline CDR1 and CDR2 sequences are LNHDA and SQIVND (reference sequence). This CDR3 spans 15 amino acids. The trim removed 8 bases at V and 3 bases at J, leaving 5 bases unmatched. The full variable domain, its missing parts supplied by reference TRBV19 and TRBJ2-3, is DGGITQSPKYLFRKEGQNVTLSCEQNLNHDAMYWYRQDPGQGLRLIYYSQIVNDFQKGDIAEGYSVSREKKESFPLTVTSAQKNPTAFYLCASSTSGRLTDTQYFGPGTRLTVL.

This clone was picked up one time. The chain recombines TRBV7-2 with TRBJ1-2; 7 nucleotides align to TRBD1. With V trimmed by 2 bases and J by 6 bases, 6 bases remained unmatched. CDR3 length: 14 amino acids. Germline CDR1 reads SGHTA; CDR2 reads FQGNSA. CDR3 sequence reads: CASSLYGTENGYTF. CDR3 bases: TGTGCCAGCAGCTTATACGGGACAGAGAATGGCTACACCTTC.

The CDR3 nucleotides read TGTGCCAGCAGCTCCCCCAGCGGGAGGGCAGATACGCAGTATTTT. Translated: CASSSPSGRADTQYF. The rearrangement links TRBV7-2 to TRBJ2-3; TRBD2 matches 10 bases. The V segment lost 4 bases and the J segment 4 bases; nucleotides outside the gene matches: 5. This CDR3 is 15 amino acids long. Per germline, CDR1 SGHTA and CDR2 FQGNSA.

The gene calls are TRBV5-8 and TRBJ2-1, with 10 bases that match TRBD2. CDR1 and CDR2 from the germline V gene are SGHTS and YDEGEE. There are 15 residues in the CDR3. V lost 4 bases and J lost 6; bases outside the gene matches: 7. The CDR3, as DNA: TGTGCCAGCAGCAAAACACTAGCGGGGCTCAATGAGCAGTTCTTC. This gives the protein CASSKTLAGLNEQFF.

The chain uses TRBV20-1 and TRBJ2-5; D unresolved. Trimming pared 3 bases from V and 4 bases from J, leaving 6 bases between. The CDR3 length is 11 residues. Germline loops: CDR1 DFQATT, CDR2 SNEGSKA (reference sequence). This CDR3 is CSASLAETQYF. CDR3 nucleotide sequence: TGCAGTGCTAGTTTAGCAGAGACCCAGTACTTC.